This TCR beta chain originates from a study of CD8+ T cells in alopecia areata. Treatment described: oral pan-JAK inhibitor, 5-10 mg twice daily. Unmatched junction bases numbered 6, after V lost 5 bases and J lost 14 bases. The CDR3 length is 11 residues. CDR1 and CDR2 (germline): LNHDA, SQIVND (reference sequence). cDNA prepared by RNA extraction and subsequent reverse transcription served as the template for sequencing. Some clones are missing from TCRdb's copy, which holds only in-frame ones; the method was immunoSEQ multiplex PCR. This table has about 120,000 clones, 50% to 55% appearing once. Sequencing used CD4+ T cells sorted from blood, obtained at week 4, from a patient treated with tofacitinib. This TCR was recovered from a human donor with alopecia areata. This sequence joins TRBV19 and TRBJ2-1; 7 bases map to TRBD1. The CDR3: CASSFRDSKFF. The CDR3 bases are TGTGCCAGTAGTTTCCGGGACAGTAAGTTCTTC. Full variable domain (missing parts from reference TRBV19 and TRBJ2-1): DGGITQSPKYLFRKEGQNVTLSCEQNLNHDAMYWYRQDPGQGLRLIYYSQIVNDFQKGDIAEGYSVSREKKESFPLTVTSAQKNPTAFYLCASSFRDSKFFGPGTRLTVL.